The 14 T cell receptor beta chains below come from one sample, sequenced in a study of T cells in Graves' hyperthyroidism and ophthalmopathy. The source material, RNA transcripts, was used to amplify TCR beta CDR3 regions. The HTBI primer set drove a first-round RT-PCR of the TCR CDR3. Each CDR3 protein is one row after TCRdb ran MiXCR on the multiplex PCR reads. The data contain a few hundred thousand distinct CDR3 sequences, 12% to 15% of them singletons. The sample taken for sequencing was blood. The receptors come from a woman aged 55-69 years with Graves' ophthalmopathy.

This clonotype was observed at least ten times. The chain couples TRBV29-1 to TRBJ2-2, with D possibly matching TRBD2 (5 bases). From germline, CDR1 is SQVTM and CDR2 ANQGSEA. V lost 5 bases to trimming and J lost 5 bases, with 12 bases between them. CDR3 length equals 13 residues. The CDR3 DNA reads TGCAGCGTTCGACGGGAAGCGACCGGGGAGCTGTTTTTT. It specifies CSVRREATGELFF.

This sequence joins TRBV19 and TRBJ1-5; TRBD1 is a possible D gene (6 bases). The CDR3 totals 16 residues. Germline V gives CDR1 LNHDA, CDR2 SQIVND (reference sequence). Trimming left V 3 bases short and J 6 bases short, with 18 bases between. DNA of the CDR3: TGTGCCAGTAGTATTGAGGAGGGGGGCGGATTTCAGCCCCAGCATTTT. It specifies CASSIEEGGGFQPQHF.

In its sample, this clonotype was seen many times. This CDR3 reads CSARDSGTSNQPQHF. CDR3 nucleotide sequence: TGCAGTGCTAGAGATTCGGGGACGAGCAATCAGCCCCAGCATTTT. This sequence joins TRBV20-1 and TRBJ1-5, with TRBD1 as a possible D gene (5 bases). CDR1 DFQATT and CDR2 SNEGSKA come from the germline V gene (reference sequence). CDR3 length: 15 amino acids. The germline V and J ends were trimmed by 0 bases and 1 base, with 10 bases remaining between them.

The chain recombines TRBV10-2 with TRBJ2-4; D is ambiguous. Germline loops: CDR1 WSHSY, CDR2 SAAADI. V lost 3 bases to trimming and J lost 2 bases, with 5 bases between them. The CDR3 has 13 residues. The DNA for the CDR3 is TGCGCCAGCAGTGACCGATCCAAAAACATTCAGTACTTC. Protein product: CASSDRSKNIQYF.

This clonotype was seen ten or more times. The chain has TRBV6-2 or TRBV6-3 and TRBJ1-1; D unclear. CDR3 size: 10 residues. The V gene's germline CDR1 is MNHEY and CDR2 SVGEGT. The germline V and J ends were trimmed by 8 bases and 6 bases, with 7 bases remaining between them. CDR3 sequence reads: CASGMAEAFF. The CDR3 DNA sequence: TGTGCCAGCGGGATGGCTGAAGCTTTCTTT.

This clonotype appeared many times. The rearrangement joins TRBV6-6 to TRBJ2-7, with 8 bases fitting TRBD1. V lost 2 bases to trimming and J lost 0 bases; unmatched junction nucleotides: 12. The CDR3 contains 18 residues. CDR1 and CDR2 from the germline V gene are MNHNY and SVGAGI (reference sequence). CDR3 DNA: TGTGCCAGCAGTTACCCCACGCAACACAGGGGGAACTCCTACGAGCAGTACTTC. Translated: CASSYPTQHRGNSYEQYF.

This clonotype was picked up many times. V is TRBV20-1 and J is TRBJ2-7; D may be TRBD1 (5 bases). V gave up 2 bases and J gave up 4 bases, with 6 bases separating them. This CDR3 is built from 11 residues. Germline V lookup: CDR1 DFQATT, CDR2 SNEGSKA (reference sequence). DNA of the CDR3: TGCAGTGCTAGACAGGGTTACGAGCAGTACTTC. It is translated as CSARQGYEQYF.

In this sample, this clonotype turned up a few times. The chain couples TRBV9 to TRBJ2-3; D ambiguous. Trimming left V 1 base short and J 4 bases short, with 10 bases between. This CDR3 region has 14 residues. Germline V gene sequence: CDR1 SGDLS, CDR2 YYNGEE. CDR3 sequence: CASSVYPTPDTQYF. The CDR3 nucleotides read TGTGCCAGCAGCGTATATCCGACGCCAGATACGCAGTATTTT.

This clonotype was recorded many times. The V call is TRBV28, the J call TRBJ2-7; D is undetermined. CDR1 is MDHEN and CDR2 is SYDVKM in the germline V gene. The V and J ends lost 3 bases and 6 bases respectively, with 12 bases between them. The CDR3 extends over 13 amino acids. Written as DNA, the CDR3 is TGTGCCAGCAGTTTTGGCGAGATTGGCGAGCAGTACTTC. The encoded protein is CASSFGEIGEQYF. Full variable domain (missing parts from reference TRBV28 and TRBJ2-7): DVKVTQSSRYLVKRTGEKVFLECVQDMDHENMFWYRQDPGLGLRLIYFSYDVKMKEKGDIPEGYSVSREKKERFSLILESASTNQTSMYLCASSFGEIGEQYFGPGTRLTVT.

The rearrangement uses TRBV3-1 and TRBJ2-7, with TRBD2 identical over 15 bases. The CDR3 extends over 15 amino acids. V shed 3 bases and J 7 bases; nucleotides not matched to a gene: 4. CDR1 is LGHDT and CDR2 is YNNKEL in the germline V gene (reference sequence). The CDR3 spells CASSHPGLAGGEQYF. The CDR3, as DNA: TGTGCCAGCAGCCACCCGGGACTAGCGGGGGGAGAGCAGTACTTC.

In its sample, this clonotype was seen many times. This chain connects TRBV20-1 to TRBJ2-7; the match to TRBD2 covers 10 bases. Looked up from germline, CDR1 is DFQATT and CDR2 is SNEGSKA (reference sequence). This CDR3 is 15 amino acids long. J gave up 0 bases and V 6 bases, and 8 bases lay outside the gene matches. CDR3 amino acids: CSATTTSGNSYEQYF. The CDR3 DNA is TGCAGTGCCACGACTACTAGCGGGAACTCCTACGAGCAGTACTTC.

This clonotype was seen at least ten times. The chain's CDR3 is CSAIRDTHYEQYF. The CDR3 nucleotides read TGCAGTGCAATCCGGGACACCCACTACGAGCAGTACTTC. V gene TRBV20-1 combines with J gene TRBJ2-7; TRBD1 might be the D (6 bases). Trimming took off 6 bases at V and 3 bases at J, with 15 bases between the two ends. The germline V gene has CDR1 DFQATT and CDR2 SNEGSKA (reference sequence). CDR3 size: 13 residues.

The chain couples TRBV6-5 to TRBJ2-5, with D perhaps TRBD1 (5 bases). The assigned J gene may be wrong: the sequence end matches TRBJ2-1 better. The CDR3 runs 17 residues. Germline loops: CDR1 MNHEY, CDR2 SVGAGI. In DNA form, the CDR3 reads TGTGCCAGCAGTTACCGGCCCCTAAGGGGAAGACGAGAGACCCAGTTCTTC. Protein sequence: CASSYRPLRGRRETQFF.

There are many counts of this clonotype. The rearrangement joins TRBV10-3 to TRBJ2-3; 7 nucleotides align to TRBD2. V gave up 0 bases and J gave up 0 bases; unmatched junction bases: 3. CDR3 length: 16 amino acids. From germline, CDR1 is ENHRY and CDR2 SYGVKD. The CDR3 bases are TGTGCCATCAGTGAGTCTAAGCGGGAAAGCACAGATACGCAGTATTTT. The encoded protein is CAISESKRESTDTQYF.